The next 15 T cell receptor beta chains were all read from a single sample in a study of blood T cell repertoires in COVID-19. TCRdb's table, derived via immunoSEQ multiplex PCR, lists solely in-frame clones and lacks some. This table has about 150,000 clones, more than 75% appearing once. Sequencing was carried out using peripheral blood. These TCRs come from a man in his sixties with acute or convalescent COVID-19.

J is TRBJ2-7 and V is TRBV5-1, with TRBD2 matching over 7 bases. The CDR3 loop spans 13 amino acids. Germline values: CDR1 SGHRS, CDR2 YFSETQ. The ends lost 0 bases at V and 5 bases at J; junction bases unmatched: 2. CDR3 DNA sequence: TGCGCCAGCAGCTTGGAGCGGGGTGACGAGCAGTACTTC. It yields the protein CASSLERGDEQYF.

This clone was found many times. Other nucleotide sequences from this sample produce the same CDR3. The J gene is TRBJ2-1, the V gene TRBV12-3 or TRBV12-4; D uncertain. This CDR3 is built from 12 residues. Trimming left V 1 base short and J 6 bases short, with 4 bases between. CDR3 protein: CASSLGANEQFF. CDR3 sequence (DNA): TGTGCCAGCAGTTTAGGAGCCAATGAGCAGTTCTTC.

The rearrangement uses TRBV7-9 and TRBJ2-7; 12 nucleotides line up with TRBD2. With 5 bases clipped from V and 1 base from J, the junction kept 3 bases outside the gene matches. The CDR3 length is 15 residues. Germline V gene data show CDR1 as SEHNR and CDR2 as FQNEAQ (reference sequence). DNA for the CDR3: TGTGCCAGCAGCCCCGGGACTAGCGGGTCCTACGAGCAGTACTTC. The encoded protein is CASSPGTSGSYEQYF.

J is TRBJ2-2 and V is TRBV9; no definite D call. Germline CDR1 and CDR2: SGDLS and YYNGEE. Deletions cut 4 bases from V and 3 bases from J, with 4 bases between. There are 12 residues in the CDR3. The CDR3 loop is CASSRDTGELFF. Written as DNA, the CDR3 is TGTGCCAGCAGCAGAGACACCGGGGAGCTGTTTTTT. Filled out from reference TRBV9 and TRBJ2-2, the complete variable domain reads DSGVTQTPKHLITATGQRVTLRCSPRSGDLSVYWYQQSLDQGLQFLIQYYNGEERAKGNILERFSAQQFPDLHSELNLSSLELGDSALYFCASSRDTGELFFGEGSRLTVL.

The J gene is TRBJ2-3, the V gene TRBV14, with TRBD2 matching over 9 bases. J lost 2 bases, V lost 3 bases, and 6 bases had no gene match. The CDR3 has 16 residues. In germline, CDR1 is SGHDN, CDR2 FVKESK. The CDR3 DNA is TGTGCCAGCAGCCACGCCCTAGCGGGATCCACAGATACGCAGTATTTT. Translating it yields CASSHALAGSTDTQYF.

The J gene is TRBJ2-3, the V gene TRBV6-6; TRBD1 matches at 7 bases. The CDR3 covers 14 residues. J was trimmed by 3 bases and V by 6 bases; bases with no gene match: 6. Per the germline V gene, CDR1 is MNHNY and CDR2 is SVGAGI (reference sequence). The CDR3 here is CASSWTGSTDTQYF. Here the CDR3 DNA reads TGTGCCAGCAGCTGGACAGGCTCGACAGATACGCAGTATTTT.

The gene calls are TRBV7-9 and TRBJ2-5, with TRBD1 matching over 7 bases. The CDR3 runs to 13 residues. Germline lookup yields CDR1 SEHNR and CDR2 FQNEAQ (reference sequence). The V and J ends lost 5 bases and 5 bases, in that order; junction bases with no gene match: 5. Written as DNA, the CDR3 is TGTGCCAGCAGCCCGGGACAGTGGGAGACCCAGTACTTC. Encoded protein: CASSPGQWETQYF.

This chain joins TRBV13 and TRBJ1-1, with TRBD1 as a possible D gene (5 bases). The CDR3 runs 13 residues. The V end lost 5 bases, the J end lost 3 bases, and 10 bases lay between the germline ends. The germline gives CDR1 PRHDT, CDR2 FYEKMQ (reference sequence). CDR3 amino acids: CASSPMTDTEAFF. The CDR3 region has the DNA TGTGCCAGCAGCCCCATGACAGACACTGAAGCTTTCTTT.

This rearrangement joins TRBV10-3 to TRBJ2-5; 14 bases line up with TRBD2. Germline-derived CDR1 and CDR2 are ENHRY and SYGVKD. This CDR3 is 17 amino acids long. Germline trimming cut 4 bases from V and 2 bases from J; bases unmatched to any gene: 6. CDR3 nucleotide sequence: TGTGCCATCAGTGGACCGGGACTAGCGGGAGATCAAGAGACCCAGTACTTC. It specifies CAISGPGLAGDQETQYF.

The gene calls are TRBV5-4 and TRBJ2-7; weak D call: TRBD1 (5 bases). V lost 2 bases to trimming and J lost 2 bases, with 11 bases between them. The CDR3 covers 14 residues. The germline V gene has CDR1 SGHNT and CDR2 YYREEE (reference sequence). The CDR3 reads CASSFGQRPYEQYF. DNA of the CDR3: TGTGCCAGCAGCTTTGGACAACGGCCCTACGAGCAGTACTTC. Variable domain in full (rest from reference TRBV5-4 and TRBJ2-7): ETGVTQSPTHLIKTRGQQVTLRCSSQSGHNTVSWYQQALGQGPQFIFQYYREEENGRGNFPPRFSGLQFPNYSSELNVNALELDDSALYLCASSFGQRPYEQYFGPGTRLTVT.

The rearrangement uses TRBV4-1 and TRBJ2-2, with 7 bases fitting TRBD1. V lost 3 bases and J lost 5; bases outside the gene matches: 9. CDR1 and CDR2 from the germline V gene are MGHRA and YSYEKL. This CDR3 has 16 amino acids. CDR3 region: CASSHPGGQRTGELFF. The CDR3 coding sequence is TGCGCCAGCAGCCACCCTGGGGGACAGCGGACCGGGGAGCTGTTTTTT.

V usage is TRBV10-2 and J usage is TRBJ2-3; weak D call: TRBD2 (5 bases). This CDR3 region has 17 residues. CDR1 WSHSY and CDR2 SAAADI come from the germline V gene. The ends were cut back, 1 base at V and 0 bases at J, with 14 bases in the middle. CDR3 sequence (DNA): TGCGCCAGCAGTGAGTTGTCGGGCGGGCTTAGCACAGATACGCAGTATTTT. Residues: CASSELSGGLSTDTQYF.

The V call is TRBV4-2, the J call TRBJ2-6; D uncertain. Germline CDR1 LGHNA, CDR2 YNFKEQ. The CDR3 spans 17 residues. Trimming left V 0 bases short and J 0 bases short, with 9 bases between. For the CDR3, the DNA is TGTGCCAGCAGCCAAGAACTACGTCTCTCTGGGGCCAACGTCCTGACTTTC. Translating gives CASSQELRLSGANVLTF.

This chain connects TRBV7-3 to TRBJ1-1; TRBD1 is a possible D gene (6 bases). Germline V gene sequence: CDR1 SGHTA, CDR2 FQGTGA. There are 14 residues in the CDR3. V shed 5 bases and J shed 0 bases, with 10 bases lying between them. CDR3 region: CASSAGQMNTEAFF. CDR3 coding DNA: TGTGCCAGCAGCGCTGGACAGATGAACACTGAAGCTTTCTTT.

This chain uses TRBV7-9 with TRBJ2-3, with 12 bases matching TRBD2. The CDR3 covers 16 residues. Germline CDR1 reads SEHNR; CDR2 reads FQNEAQ (reference sequence). V gave up 5 bases and J gave up 2 bases; unmatched junction bases: 5. The chain's CDR3 is CASSLRLAGDTDTQYF. In nucleotides, the CDR3 is TGTGCCAGCAGCCTCCGACTAGCGGGAGACACAGATACGCAGTATTTT.